The rows below give T cell receptor beta chains drawn from one sample of a study of cytomegalovirus exposure and HLA in healthy donors. Repertoires were generated with immunoSEQ multiplex PCR, while TCRdb's copy carries only in-frame clones and drops some. The table lists roughly 120,000 clones. The sequenced sample consisted of PBMCs. These TCRs come from a man younger than 30 in good health and CMV-seronegative. CDR3s include the opening cysteine and the closing phenylalanine or tryptophan. The D gene is left open where the match is weak.

J gene: TRBJ2-1; V gene: TRBV6-1; CDR3 length: 15; D gene: TRBD1; CDR3 DNA: TGTGCCAGCAGTTCCTTAGCCGGACAGGGGGGTCAGCAGTTCTTC; CDR3 protein: CASSSLAGQGGQQFF
J gene: TRBJ1-3; V gene: TRBV30; CDR3 length: 17; D gene: .; CDR3 DNA: TGTGCCTGGAGTGTAGTTCGGAGTAAACCCTCTGGAAACACCATATATTTT; CDR3 protein: CAWSVVRSKPSGNTIYF
J gene: TRBJ1-1; V gene: TRBV7-6; CDR3 length: 19; D gene: TRBD1; CDR3 DNA: TGTGCCAGCAGCTTAGCCCTCAGGGGACAGAGATACCGGAACACTGAAGCTTTCTTT; CDR3 protein: CASSLALRGQRYRNTEAFF
J gene: TRBJ1-1; V gene: TRBV7-9; CDR3 length: 13; D gene: .; CDR3 DNA: TGTGCCAGATGGGGCGAGAGCTGCACTGAAGCTTTCTTT; CDR3 protein: CARWGESCTEAFF
J gene: TRBJ1-1; V gene: TRBV6-1; CDR3 length: 15; D gene: .; CDR3 DNA: TGTGCCAGCAGTGAGGCGCGGGGAGGGCACACTGAAGCTTTCTTT; CDR3 protein: CASSEARGGHTEAFF
J gene: TRBJ2-4; V gene: TRBV7-9; CDR3 length: 14; D gene: TRBD1; CDR3 DNA: TGTGCCAGCAGCCTAGGACAGGGTGGAAACATTCAGTACTTC; CDR3 protein: CASSLGQGGNIQYF
J gene: TRBJ1-1; V gene: TRBV5-6; CDR3 length: 14; D gene: .; CDR3 DNA: TGTGCCAGCAGCGTGCCCTCGGGGAACACTGAAGCTTTCTTT; CDR3 protein: CASSVPSGNTEAFF
J gene: TRBJ2-2; V gene: TRBV4-1; CDR3 length: 16; D gene: TRBD1; CDR3 DNA: TGCGCCAGCAGCCAATCCGGGACAGAGAACACCGGGGAGCTGTTTTTT; CDR3 protein: CASSQSGTENTGELFF
J gene: TRBJ2-5; V gene: TRBV4-1; CDR3 length: 14; D gene: .; CDR3 DNA: TGCGCCAGCAGACCGGTTAGGGGCCAAGAGACCCAGTACTTC; CDR3 protein: CASRPVRGQETQYF
J gene: TRBJ2-1; V gene: TRBV11-3; CDR3 length: 12; D gene: .; CDR3 DNA: TGTGCCAGCAGCCTCCAGGGGCATGAGCAGTTCTTC; CDR3 protein: CASSLQGHEQFF
J gene: TRBJ1-6; V gene: TRBV27; CDR3 length: 15; D gene: .; CDR3 DNA: TGTGCCAGCAGTTTAAACCGACAGTTGAATTCACCCCTCCACTTT; CDR3 protein: CASSLNRQLNSPLHF
J gene: TRBJ2-6; V gene: TRBV30; CDR3 length: 15; D gene: .; CDR3 DNA: TGTGCCTGGATAAACCCGGGGTCTGGGGCCAACGTCCTGACTTTC; CDR3 protein: CAWINPGSGANVLTF
J gene: TRBJ2-5; V gene: TRBV4-1; CDR3 length: 14; D gene: TRBD2; CDR3 DNA: TGCGCCAGCAGCGTCATAGCGGGCCAGGAGACCCAGTACTTC; CDR3 protein: CASSVIAGQETQYF
J gene: TRBJ1-1; V gene: TRBV18; CDR3 length: 14; D gene: .; CDR3 DNA: TGTGCCAGCTCACCTCACAGGGAAAACACTGAAGCTTTCTTT; CDR3 protein: CASSPHRENTEAFF
J gene: TRBJ1-1; V gene: TRBV2; CDR3 length: 12; D gene: .; CDR3 DNA: TGTGCCAGCAGCGCCTCAGGGGAGTTGGCTTTCTTT; CDR3 protein: CASSASGELAFF
J gene: TRBJ1-2; V gene: TRBV6-6; CDR3 length: 13; D gene: .; CDR3 DNA: TGTGCCAGCAGTTACTATTCGAGTTCCGAGTGCACCTTC; CDR3 protein: CASSYYSSSECTF
J gene: TRBJ2-7; V gene: TRBV9; CDR3 length: 13; D gene: .; CDR3 DNA: TGTGCCAGTGGGGGGGGCAGCTCCTACGAGCAGTACTTC; CDR3 protein: CASGGGSSYEQYF
J gene: TRBJ2-7; V gene: TRBV7-9; CDR3 length: 15; D gene: .; CDR3 DNA: TGTGCCAGCAGCTCACAGGGCAATAGGGCCTACGAGCAGTACTTC; CDR3 protein: CASSSQGNRAYEQYF
J gene: TRBJ2-1; V gene: TRBV5-1; CDR3 length: 13; D gene: .; CDR3 DNA: TGCGCCAGCAGCCCAGCGGGCTACAATGAGCAGTTCTTC; CDR3 protein: CASSPAGYNEQFF
J gene: TRBJ1-6; V gene: TRBV11-2; CDR3 length: 15; D gene: .; CDR3 DNA: TGTGCCAGCAGGGAGGGAGGCGCCTATAATTCACCCCTCCACTTT; CDR3 protein: CASREGGAYNSPLHF
J gene: TRBJ2-5; V gene: TRBV11-2; CDR3 length: 14; D gene: .; CDR3 DNA: TGTGCCAGCAGCTTAGTGCGGCTGGCCGAGACCCAGTACTTC; CDR3 protein: CASSLVRLAETQYF
J gene: TRBJ2-1; V gene: TRBV2; CDR3 length: 15; D gene: .; CDR3 DNA: TGTGCCAGCAGTGGGCAGCGGGTTTCCTACAATGAGCAGTTCTTC; CDR3 protein: CASSGQRVSYNEQFF
J gene: TRBJ2-7; V gene: TRBV28; CDR3 length: 13; D gene: TRBD1; CDR3 DNA: TGTGCCAGCAGGACAGGGGGCATCTACGAGCAGTACTTC; CDR3 protein: CASRTGGIYEQYF
J gene: TRBJ2-3; V gene: TRBV5-6; CDR3 length: 15; D gene: .; CDR3 DNA: TGTGCCAGCAGCTACCGGACAGGAGGGACAGATACGCAGTATTTT; CDR3 protein: CASSYRTGGTDTQYF
J gene: TRBJ1-5; V gene: TRBV27; CDR3 length: 16; D gene: .; CDR3 DNA: TGTGCCAGCAGTTCCGCAGGGCGACCGAGGCATCAGCCCCAGCATTTT; CDR3 protein: CASSSAGRPRHQPQHF
J gene: TRBJ1-2; V gene: TRBV19; CDR3 length: 12; D gene: .; CDR3 DNA: TGTGCCAGTACAGGAACCCTCTATGGCTACACCTTC; CDR3 protein: CASTGTLYGYTF
J gene: TRBJ1-1; V gene: TRBV7-2; CDR3 length: 17; D gene: .; CDR3 DNA: TGTGCCAGCAGCTTATTCGTTACAAATGTTAAGAACACTGAAGCTTTCTTT; CDR3 protein: CASSLFVTNVKNTEAFF
J gene: TRBJ2-1; V gene: TRBV6-5; CDR3 length: 16; D gene: TRBD1; CDR3 DNA: TGTGCCAGCAGTTACCTTGGACAGGGAATACGGAATGAGCAGTTCTTC; CDR3 protein: CASSYLGQGIRNEQFF
J gene: TRBJ2-1; V gene: TRBV6-6; CDR3 length: 16; D gene: .; CDR3 DNA: TGTGCCAGCAGTTACTCGCGCGGGAATACCTACAATGAGCAGTTCTTC; CDR3 protein: CASSYSRGNTYNEQFF
J gene: TRBJ2-3; V gene: TRBV9; CDR3 length: 18; D gene: TRBD2; CDR3 DNA: TGTGCCAGCAGCGTAGTAACTAGCGGGGGGATAAACACAGATACGCAGTATTTT; CDR3 protein: CASSVVTSGGINTDTQYF
J gene: TRBJ1-6; V gene: TRBV5-1; CDR3 length: 12; D gene: .; CDR3 DNA: TGCGCCAGCAGCTTGGACCGGTTCACCCTCCACTTT; CDR3 protein: CASSLDRFTLHF
J gene: TRBJ2-5; V gene: TRBV2; CDR3 length: 10; D gene: .; CDR3 DNA: TGTGCCAGCAGTGACTTCCCTACGTACTTC; CDR3 protein: CASSDFPTYF
J gene: TRBJ2-7; V gene: TRBV7-9; CDR3 length: 15; D gene: TRBD1; CDR3 DNA: TGTGCCAGCAGCCCAGAGGGGACAGGGTTCTACGAGCAGTACTTC; CDR3 protein: CASSPEGTGFYEQYF
J gene: TRBJ1-1; V gene: TRBV6-5; CDR3 length: 13; D gene: .; CDR3 DNA: TGTGCCAGCAGTTACTCGTCACAGGAGGAAGCTTTCTTT; CDR3 protein: CASSYSSQEEAFF
J gene: TRBJ2-7; V gene: TRBV10-3; CDR3 length: 15; D gene: TRBD2; CDR3 DNA: TGTGCCATCAGTGAAGGGACTAGCGGGACCTACGAGCAGTACTTC; CDR3 protein: CAISEGTSGTYEQYF
J gene: TRBJ2-1; V gene: TRBV10-1; CDR3 length: 14; D gene: TRBD1; CDR3 DNA: TGCGCCAGCAGCCGGGACAGCTTGAGCAATGAGCAGTTCTTC; CDR3 protein: CASSRDSLSNEQFF
J gene: TRBJ2-2; V gene: TRBV30; CDR3 length: 15; D gene: .; CDR3 DNA: TGTGCCTGGAGGCGACTAGTTATGAACACCGGGGAGCTGTTTTTT; CDR3 protein: CAWRRLVMNTGELFF
J gene: TRBJ1-2; V gene: TRBV28; CDR3 length: 12; D gene: .; CDR3 DNA: TGTGCGGTCTGGGGGAGGAACTATGGCTACACCTTC; CDR3 protein: CAVWGRNYGYTF
J gene: TRBJ1-2; V gene: TRBV7-8; CDR3 length: 14; D gene: .; CDR3 DNA: TGTGCCAGCAGCTCCGGGGGGTCGTGGTATGGCTACACCTTC; CDR3 protein: CASSSGGSWYGYTF
J gene: TRBJ2-3; V gene: TRBV10-2; CDR3 length: 19; D gene: .; CDR3 DNA: TGCGCCAGCAGTGCCCCATCCCCCGGACAGGCCCAGGGGAGGAGGTCGCAGTATTTT; CDR3 protein: CASSAPSPGQAQGRRSQYF
J gene: TRBJ2-7; V gene: TRBV9; CDR3 length: 15; D gene: TRBD1; CDR3 DNA: TGTGCCAGCAGCTCATCCGGGACAGCCCCAGACGAGCAGTACTTC; CDR3 protein: CASSSSGTAPDEQYF
J gene: TRBJ1-1; V gene: TRBV2; CDR3 length: 11; D gene: .; CDR3 DNA: TGTGCCAGCAGTACAAACACTGAAGCTTTCTTT; CDR3 protein: CASSTNTEAFF
J gene: TRBJ1-3; V gene: TRBV30; CDR3 length: 16; D gene: .; CDR3 DNA: TGTGCCTGGAGCCCCGGGATCTTCACGGAAGGAAACACCATATATTTT; CDR3 protein: CAWSPGIFTEGNTIYF
J gene: TRBJ2-7; V gene: TRBV2; CDR3 length: 13; D gene: TRBD1; CDR3 DNA: TGTGCCAGCCTTCCGGACAGGGAAGACGAGCAGTACTTC; CDR3 protein: CASLPDREDEQYF
J gene: TRBJ1-2; V gene: TRBV27; CDR3 length: 14; D gene: .; CDR3 DNA: TGTGCCAGCAGTTTCCGGACAGAGAACTATGGCTACACCTTC; CDR3 protein: CASSFRTENYGYTF
J gene: TRBJ2-7; V gene: TRBV28; CDR3 length: 16; D gene: TRBD2; CDR3 DNA: TGTGCCAGCAGTTGGGACTACACCTCGAGCTCCTACGAGCAGTACTTC; CDR3 protein: CASSWDYTSSSYEQYF
J gene: TRBJ1-2; V gene: TRBV19; CDR3 length: 12; D gene: .; CDR3 DNA: TGTGCCATAAGACAGGCTAACTATGGCTACACCTTC; CDR3 protein: CAIRQANYGYTF
J gene: TRBJ2-6; V gene: TRBV19; CDR3 length: 13; D gene: .; CDR3 DNA: TGTGCCAGTAAACAGTCTGGGGCCAACGTCCTGACTTTC; CDR3 protein: CASKQSGANVLTF
J gene: TRBJ2-7; V gene: TRBV28; CDR3 length: 14; D gene: .; CDR3 DNA: TGTGCCAGCAGCGCCGGGGGTACGGTCTACGAGCAGTACTTC; CDR3 protein: CASSAGGTVYEQYF
J gene: TRBJ2-6; V gene: TRBV18; CDR3 length: 19; D gene: TRBD2; CDR3 DNA: TGTGCCAGCTCACCACCTGGGGACTACCCCAGCTCTGGGGCCAACGTCCTGACTTTC; CDR3 protein: CASSPPGDYPSSGANVLTF
J gene: TRBJ1-6; V gene: TRBV6-1; CDR3 length: 12; D gene: .; CDR3 DNA: TGTGCCAGCAGTGAAGCGGGAGGGCCCCTCCACTTT; CDR3 protein: CASSEAGGPLHF
J gene: TRBJ2-3; V gene: TRBV5-1; CDR3 length: 14; D gene: .; CDR3 DNA: TGCGCCAGCAGCTACTACAGGAAAGCAGATACGCAGTATTTT; CDR3 protein: CASSYYRKADTQYF
J gene: TRBJ1-1; V gene: TRBV5-1; CDR3 length: 15; D gene: .; CDR3 DNA: TGCGCCAGCAGCTCCACCCGACTTAAGAACACTGAAGCTTTCTTT; CDR3 protein: CASSSTRLKNTEAFF
J gene: TRBJ1-2; V gene: TRBV7-9; CDR3 length: 15; D gene: .; CDR3 DNA: TGTGCCAGCAGCCGTCATTCCACCGGGGACAATGGCTACACCTTC; CDR3 protein: CASSRHSTGDNGYTF